This T cell receptor beta chain was captured in a study of graft-versus-host responses after intestinal transplantation. The wider study: Recipients got multivisceral, liver-intestinal, or isolated intestinal transplants.

Method: immunoSEQ multiplex PCR; TCRdb's copy keeps in-frame clones and lacks some. Here the sample spans about 84,000 clones, around 90% being singletons. As for this clone: Its antigen is currently unknown.

The receptor comes from a human donor who was the organ donor for an intestinal transplant. This material consisted of unstimulated CD4+ T cells sorted from spleen or lymph node cells, taken before transplant.

CDR3 in DNA: TGCGCCAGCGGGGAGTGGAGCACAGATACGCAGTATTTT. Protein: CASGEWSTDTQYF. The chain uses TRBV5-1 and TRBJ2-3, with D possibly TRBD2 on 5 matching bases. The CDR3 sequence is 13 residues long. Trimming cost V 7 bases and J 0 bases, with 9 bases left between them. Germline V gives CDR1 SGHRS, CDR2 YFSETQ.